Listed below are T cell receptor beta chains from one sample, sequenced in a study of blood T cell repertoires in COVID-19. Method: immunoSEQ multiplex PCR; TCRdb's copy keeps in-frame clones and lacks some. The sample records fewer than 200,000 clones, approximately 80% being singletons. The sequencing sample was made of peripheral blood. These receptors originate from a human donor in a cohort sampled during active COVID-19. Both conserved end residues are part of each CDR3. A D gene is named only where the DNA matches it firmly. Size is stated for part of the rows, as once, few or many counts, or as a class when the clone is expanded.

cdr3_nt: TGTGCCAGCAGTCGGACAGGGAACACTGAAGCTTTCTTT; cdr3_aa: CASSRTGNTEAFF; v_call: TRBV2; clone_size: NA; j_call: TRBJ1-1; d_call: TRBD1
cdr3_nt: TGTGCCACCAGCGCAGGGGGGATAGATACGCAGTATTTT; cdr3_aa: CATSAGGIDTQYF; v_call: TRBV24-1; clone_size: few; j_call: TRBJ2-3; d_call: NA
cdr3_nt: TGCGCCAGCTCAGGGGGGTCGAACACCGGGGAGCTGTTTTTT; cdr3_aa: CASSGGSNTGELFF; v_call: TRBV4-1; clone_size: NA; j_call: TRBJ2-2; d_call: NA
cdr3_nt: TGTGCCACCAGTGACCCGGGGTCGAACACCGGGGAGCTGTTTTTT; cdr3_aa: CATSDPGSNTGELFF; v_call: TRBV24-1; clone_size: NA; j_call: TRBJ2-2; d_call: NA
cdr3_nt: TGTGCCAGCAGCCAAGTAGGGGGGGGAGACACAGATACGCAGTATTTT; cdr3_aa: CASSQVGGGDTDTQYF; v_call: TRBV3-1/TRBV3-2; clone_size: NA; j_call: TRBJ2-3; d_call: NA
cdr3_nt: TGCGCCAGCAGCCTCGGACAGGACTCTGGAAACACCATATATTTT; cdr3_aa: CASSLGQDSGNTIYF; v_call: TRBV5-1; clone_size: NA; j_call: TRBJ1-3; d_call: TRBD1
cdr3_nt: TGTGCCAGCTCACCACGGGGGGCGGGGGCCGGCACAGATACGCAGTATTTT; cdr3_aa: CASSPRGAGAGTDTQYF; v_call: TRBV18; clone_size: once; j_call: TRBJ2-3; d_call: NA
cdr3_nt: TGTGCCAGCAGCCAAGGCCGGGTTTATGGCTACACCTTC; cdr3_aa: CASSQGRVYGYTF; v_call: TRBV11-2; clone_size: NA; j_call: TRBJ1-2; d_call: NA
cdr3_nt: TGTGCCAGCAGCAAAGACAGGGAAAATCAGCCCCAGCATTTT; cdr3_aa: CASSKDRENQPQHF; v_call: TRBV21-1; clone_size: once; j_call: TRBJ1-5; d_call: NA
cdr3_nt: TGTGCCATCAGTGAAGGGGGTCATCAGCCCCAGCATTTT; cdr3_aa: CAISEGGHQPQHF; v_call: TRBV10-3; clone_size: NA; j_call: TRBJ1-5; d_call: NA
cdr3_nt: TGTGCCAGTAGTCCCGGGTTTTCCCTGGGGGAGCTGTTTTTT; cdr3_aa: CASSPGFSLGELFF; v_call: TRBV19; clone_size: NA; j_call: TRBJ2-2; d_call: NA
cdr3_nt: TGTGCCAGCAGCTTAAGGACCCGGGGATTCAATTCACCCCTCCACTTT; cdr3_aa: CASSLRTRGFNSPLHF; v_call: TRBV5-6; clone_size: few; j_call: TRBJ1-6; d_call: NA
cdr3_nt: TGTGCCAGCAGTGAATCAGGGGTACGACGGGAGACCCAGTACTTC; cdr3_aa: CASSESGVRRETQYF; v_call: TRBV25-1; clone_size: NA; j_call: TRBJ2-5; d_call: NA
cdr3_nt: TGCGCCAGCAGCTTGGGGGACAGCAACTATGGCTACACCTTC; cdr3_aa: CASSLGDSNYGYTF; v_call: TRBV5-1; clone_size: NA; j_call: TRBJ1-2; d_call: TRBD1
cdr3_nt: TGTGCCAGCAGCCAGGGGGGTTCCCTGAGCTTTACAGATACGCAGTATTTT; cdr3_aa: CASSQGGSLSFTDTQYF; v_call: TRBV3-1/TRBV3-2; clone_size: NA; j_call: TRBJ2-3; d_call: NA
cdr3_nt: TGTGCCAGCAGCCAAGAAGGAGGAGTTCGTAATTCACCCCTCCACTTT; cdr3_aa: CASSQEGGVRNSPLHF; v_call: TRBV3-1/TRBV3-2; clone_size: NA; j_call: TRBJ1-6; d_call: NA
cdr3_nt: TGCGCCAGCAGCCAAACGCTCGTTAATCGTCAGGCAAAACTGTTTTTT; cdr3_aa: CASSQTLVNRQAKLFF; v_call: TRBV4-1; clone_size: once; j_call: TRBJ1-4; d_call: NA
cdr3_nt: TGTGCCAGCAGACCCGGGACAGGGGGTTCACCCCTCCACTTT; cdr3_aa: CASRPGTGGSPLHF; v_call: TRBV2; clone_size: NA; j_call: TRBJ1-6; d_call: TRBD1